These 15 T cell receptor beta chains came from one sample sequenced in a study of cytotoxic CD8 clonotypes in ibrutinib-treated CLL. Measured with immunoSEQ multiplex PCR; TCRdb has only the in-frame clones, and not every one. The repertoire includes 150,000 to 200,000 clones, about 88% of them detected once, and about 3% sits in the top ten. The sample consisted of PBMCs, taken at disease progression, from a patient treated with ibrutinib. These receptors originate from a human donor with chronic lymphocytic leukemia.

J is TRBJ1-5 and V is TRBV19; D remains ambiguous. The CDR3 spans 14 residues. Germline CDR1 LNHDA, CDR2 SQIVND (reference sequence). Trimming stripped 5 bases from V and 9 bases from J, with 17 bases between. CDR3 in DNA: TGTGCCAGTAGTGACGAACAGACTCGACGGCCCCAGCATTTT. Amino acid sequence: CASSDEQTRRPQHF.

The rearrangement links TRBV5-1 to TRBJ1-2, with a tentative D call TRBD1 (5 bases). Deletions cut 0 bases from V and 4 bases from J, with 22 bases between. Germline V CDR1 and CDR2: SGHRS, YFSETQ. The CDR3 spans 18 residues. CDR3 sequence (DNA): TGCGCCAGCAGCTTGGTATACCTGGGACCCGTTGGACTCTATGGCTACACCTTC. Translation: CASSLVYLGPVGLYGYTF.

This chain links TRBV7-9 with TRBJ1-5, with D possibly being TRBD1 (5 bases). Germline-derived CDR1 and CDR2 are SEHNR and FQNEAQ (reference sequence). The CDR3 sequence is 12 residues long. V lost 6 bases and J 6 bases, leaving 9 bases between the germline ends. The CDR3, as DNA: TGTGCCAGCAGTATCGGGGGTCAGCCCCAGCATTTT. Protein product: CASSIGGQPQHF.

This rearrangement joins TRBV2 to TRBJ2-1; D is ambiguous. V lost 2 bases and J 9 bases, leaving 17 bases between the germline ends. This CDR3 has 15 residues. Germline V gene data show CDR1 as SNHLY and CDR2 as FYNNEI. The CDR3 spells CASSELRTMASEQFF. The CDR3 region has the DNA TGTGCCAGCAGTGAATTGAGGACCATGGCCTCTGAGCAGTTCTTC.

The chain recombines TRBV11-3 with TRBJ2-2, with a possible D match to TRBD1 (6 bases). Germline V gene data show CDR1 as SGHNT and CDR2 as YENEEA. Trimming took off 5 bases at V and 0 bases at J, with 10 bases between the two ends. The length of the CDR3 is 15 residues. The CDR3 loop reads CASSPRTANTGELFF. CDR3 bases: TGTGCCAGCAGCCCTCGGACAGCGAACACCGGGGAGCTGTTTTTT. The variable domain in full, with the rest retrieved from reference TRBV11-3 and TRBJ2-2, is EAGVVQSPRYKIIEKKQPVAFWCNPISGHNTLYWYLQNLGQGPELLIRYENEEAVDDSQLPKDRFSAERLKGVDSTLKIQPAELGDSAVYLCASSPRTANTGELFFGEGSRLTVL.

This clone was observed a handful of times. The CDR3 DNA reads as TGTGCCAGTAGATCGGGGATGGGCGGCTACACCTTC. It codes for CASRSGMGGYTF. The chain employs TRBV19 and TRBJ1-2; D remains unclear. V was trimmed by 6 bases and J by 8 bases, leaving 13 bases between them. Germline V lookup: CDR1 LNHDA, CDR2 SQIVND (reference sequence). This CDR3 spans 12 amino acids.

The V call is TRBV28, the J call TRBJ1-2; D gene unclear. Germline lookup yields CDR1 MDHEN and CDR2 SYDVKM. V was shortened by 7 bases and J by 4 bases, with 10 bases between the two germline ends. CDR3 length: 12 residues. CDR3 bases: TGTGCCAGCAATAACGAGATCTATGGCTACACCTTC. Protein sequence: CASNNEIYGYTF.

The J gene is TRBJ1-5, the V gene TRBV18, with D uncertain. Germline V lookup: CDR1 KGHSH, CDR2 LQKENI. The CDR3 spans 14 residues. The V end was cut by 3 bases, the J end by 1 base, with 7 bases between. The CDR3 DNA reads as TGTGCCAGCTCACCCGGGGTCAGCAATCAGCCCCAGCATTTT. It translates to CASSPGVSNQPQHF.

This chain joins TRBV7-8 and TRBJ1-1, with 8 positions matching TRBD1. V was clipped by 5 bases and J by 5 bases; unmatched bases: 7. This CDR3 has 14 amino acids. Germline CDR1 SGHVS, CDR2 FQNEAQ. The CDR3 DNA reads TGTGCCAGCAGCCCCGGACAGGGTGGAACTGAAGCTTTCTTT. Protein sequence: CASSPGQGGTEAFF.

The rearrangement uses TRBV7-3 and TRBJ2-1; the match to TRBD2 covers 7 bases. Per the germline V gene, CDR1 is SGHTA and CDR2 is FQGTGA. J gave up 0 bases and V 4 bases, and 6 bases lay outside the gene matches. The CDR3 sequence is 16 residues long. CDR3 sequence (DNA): TGTGCCAGCAGCTCCGGAAGCGGGATCTCCTACAATGAGCAGTTCTTC. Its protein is CASSSGSGISYNEQFF.

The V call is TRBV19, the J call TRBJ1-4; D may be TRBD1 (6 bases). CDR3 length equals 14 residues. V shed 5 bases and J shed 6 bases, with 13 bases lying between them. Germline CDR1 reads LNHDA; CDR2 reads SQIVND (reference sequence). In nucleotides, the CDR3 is TGTGCCAGTAGTCCGGGACACGGCCATGAAAAACTGTTTTTT. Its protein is CASSPGHGHEKLFF.

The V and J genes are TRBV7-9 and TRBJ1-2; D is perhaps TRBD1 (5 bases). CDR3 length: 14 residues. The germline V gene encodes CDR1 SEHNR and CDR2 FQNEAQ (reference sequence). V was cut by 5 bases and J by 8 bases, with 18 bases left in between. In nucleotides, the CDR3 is TGTGCCAGCAGCCCTATGGGGCCAGTGTTGGGCTACACCTTC. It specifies CASSPMGPVLGYTF.

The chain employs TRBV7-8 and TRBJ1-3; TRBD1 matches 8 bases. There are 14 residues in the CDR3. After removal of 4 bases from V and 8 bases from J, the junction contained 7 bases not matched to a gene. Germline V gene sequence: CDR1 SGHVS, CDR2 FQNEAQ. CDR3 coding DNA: TGTGCCAGCAGCTCAGGGGGCAGGGGGTACACCATATATTTT. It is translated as CASSSGGRGYTIYF.

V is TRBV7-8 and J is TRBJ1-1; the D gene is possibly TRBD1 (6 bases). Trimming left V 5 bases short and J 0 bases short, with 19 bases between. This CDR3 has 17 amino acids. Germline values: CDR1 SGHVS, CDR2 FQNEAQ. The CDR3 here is CASSPGRKGELNTEAFF. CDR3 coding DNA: TGTGCCAGCAGCCCCGGGCGGAAGGGGGAACTGAACACTGAAGCTTTCTTT.

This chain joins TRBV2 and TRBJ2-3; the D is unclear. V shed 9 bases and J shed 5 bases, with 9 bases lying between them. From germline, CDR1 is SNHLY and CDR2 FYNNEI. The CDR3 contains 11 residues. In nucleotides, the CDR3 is TGTGCCAGATCACGAGTAGATACGCAGTATTTT. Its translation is CARSRVDTQYF.